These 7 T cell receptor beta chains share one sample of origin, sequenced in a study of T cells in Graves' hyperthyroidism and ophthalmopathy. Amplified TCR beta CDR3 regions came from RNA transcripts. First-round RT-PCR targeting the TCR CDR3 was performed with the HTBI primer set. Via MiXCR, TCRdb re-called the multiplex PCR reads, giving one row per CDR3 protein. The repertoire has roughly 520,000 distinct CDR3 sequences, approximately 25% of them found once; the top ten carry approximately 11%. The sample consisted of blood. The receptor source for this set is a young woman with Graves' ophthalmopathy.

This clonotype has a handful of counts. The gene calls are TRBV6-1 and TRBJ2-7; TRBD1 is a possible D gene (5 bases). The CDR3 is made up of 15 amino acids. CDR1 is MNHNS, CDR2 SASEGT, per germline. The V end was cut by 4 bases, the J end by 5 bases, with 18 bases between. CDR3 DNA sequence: TGTGCCAGCAGTGCGACAGTCTCAATGTACAACGAGCAGTACTTC. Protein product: CASSATVSMYNEQYF.

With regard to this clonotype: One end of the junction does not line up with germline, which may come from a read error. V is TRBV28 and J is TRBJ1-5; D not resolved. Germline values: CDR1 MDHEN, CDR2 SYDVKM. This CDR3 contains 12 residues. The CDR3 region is CASSFANQPEHF. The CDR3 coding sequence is TGTGCCAGCAGTTTCGCAAATCAGCCCGAGCATTTT.

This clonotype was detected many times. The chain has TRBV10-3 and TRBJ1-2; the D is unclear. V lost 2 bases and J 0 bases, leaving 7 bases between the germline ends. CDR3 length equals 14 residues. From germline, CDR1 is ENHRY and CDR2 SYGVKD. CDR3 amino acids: CAISEGAANYGYTF. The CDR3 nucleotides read TGTGCCATCAGTGAGGGAGCTGCTAACTATGGCTACACCTTC.

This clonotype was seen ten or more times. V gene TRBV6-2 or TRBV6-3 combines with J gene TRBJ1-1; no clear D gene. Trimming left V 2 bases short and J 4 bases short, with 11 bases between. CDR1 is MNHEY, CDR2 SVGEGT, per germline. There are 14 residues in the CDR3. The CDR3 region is CASSYVERSTEAFF. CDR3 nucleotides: TGTGCCAGCAGTTACGTGGAGAGGTCCACTGAAGCTTTCTTT.

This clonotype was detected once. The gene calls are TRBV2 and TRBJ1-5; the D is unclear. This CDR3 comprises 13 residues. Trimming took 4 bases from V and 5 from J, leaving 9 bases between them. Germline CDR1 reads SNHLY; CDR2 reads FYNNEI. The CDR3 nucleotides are TGTGCCAGCAGTGGGGATGGGGATCAGCCCCAGCATTTT. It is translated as CASSGDGDQPQHF.

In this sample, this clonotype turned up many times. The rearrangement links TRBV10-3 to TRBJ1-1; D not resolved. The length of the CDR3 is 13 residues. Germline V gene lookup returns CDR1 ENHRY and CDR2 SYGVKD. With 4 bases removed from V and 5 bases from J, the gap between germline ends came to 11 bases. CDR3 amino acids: CAISVEGGTEAFF. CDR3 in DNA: TGTGCCATCAGTGTGGAGGGAGGGACTGAAGCTTTCTTT.

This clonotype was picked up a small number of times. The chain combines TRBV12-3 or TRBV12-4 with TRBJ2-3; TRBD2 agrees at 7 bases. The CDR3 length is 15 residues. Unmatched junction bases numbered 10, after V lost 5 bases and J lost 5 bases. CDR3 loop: CASSQSGAMGDTQYF. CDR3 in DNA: TGTGCCAGCAGTCAAAGCGGGGCCATGGGAGATACGCAGTATTTT.